The 14 T cell receptor beta chains presented below share a single source sample, sequenced in a study of regulatory T cells in long-lasting Graves disease. CDR3 regions were amplified by Arm-PCR using iRepertoire HTBI primers to build TCR beta libraries. TCRdb ran MiXCR on the multiplex PCR reads and lists one entry per CDR3 protein. The sample has around 400,000 distinct CDR3 sequences; 21% are singletons. Time point of the sample: persistent/refractory GD, antithyroid drugs over 5 years with positive TRAb. Making the TCR library involved RNA that had been extracted from PBMCs. The sequenced sample was peripheral blood mononuclear cells (PBMCs), obtained when the disease was refractory, from a patient treated with antithyroid drugs. The receptor set was obtained from a female donor with Graves disease.

This clonotype showed up many times. The chain recombines TRBV14 with TRBJ1-5; no clear D gene. CDR1 is SGHDN, CDR2 FVKESK, per germline. The CDR3 runs 11 residues. Between the trimmed V and J ends, which lost 6 bases and 6 bases, there was a span of 6 bases. CDR3 in amino acids: CASSPGQPQHF. The CDR3 bases are TGTGCCAGCAGTCCTGGTCAGCCCCAGCATTTT.

V is TRBV28 and J is TRBJ1-3; D gene unclear. Germline CDR1 MDHEN, CDR2 SYDVKM. The V and J ends lost 3 bases and 0 bases respectively, with 12 bases between them. The CDR3 is 16 residues long. The DNA of the CDR3 is TGTGCCAGCAGTTTTGCAGCCAAAACCTCTGGAAACACCATATATTTT. Encoded protein: CASSFAAKTSGNTIYF. The complete variable domain, with remaining parts taken from reference TRBV28 and TRBJ1-3, reads DVKVTQSSRYLVKRTGEKVFLECVQDMDHENMFWYRQDPGLGLRLIYFSYDVKMKEKGDIPEGYSVSREKKERFSLILESASTNQTSMYLCASSFAAKTSGNTIYFGEGSWLTVV.

The chain combines TRBV6-1 with TRBJ1-5, with unresolved D. Trimming cost V 7 bases and J 2 bases, with 9 bases left between them. Germline loops: CDR1 MNHNS, CDR2 SASEGT. This CDR3 is 13 amino acids long. The CDR3, as DNA: TGTGCCAGCACCCAAAGGGGCAATCAGCCCCAGCATTTT. Its translation: CASTQRGNQPQHF.

The rearrangement joins TRBV30 to TRBJ2-3; tentative D call: TRBD1 (6 bases). The CDR3 consists of 15 residues. Germline V gene sequence: CDR1 GTSNPN, CDR2 SVGIG (reference sequence). V gave up 0 bases and J gave up 0 bases, with 10 bases separating them. CDR3 sequence: CAWSVQGTSTDTQYF. The CDR3 DNA reads TGTGCCTGGAGTGTACAGGGCACTAGCACAGATACGCAGTATTTT.

J is TRBJ1-5 and V is TRBV19; D gene uncertain. V gave up 3 bases and J gave up 0 bases, with 15 bases separating them. The CDR3 is 17 residues long. CDR1 and CDR2 from the germline V gene are LNHDA and SQIVND (reference sequence). CDR3 sequence reads: CASSIGMLTYSNQPQHF. The CDR3 DNA follows: TGTGCCAGTAGTATCGGGATGCTTACGTATAGCAATCAGCCCCAGCATTTT.

In its sample, this clonotype was seen many times. The chain carries TRBV28 and TRBJ2-2; possibly TRBD2 for D (6 bases). Trimming took off 7 bases at V and 3 bases at J, with 9 bases between the two ends. Germline CDR1 is MDHEN and CDR2 is SYDVKM. This CDR3 contains 13 residues. CDR3 nucleotide sequence: TGTGCCAGCACGGAGGGTTACACCGGGGAGCTGTTTTTT. Translation: CASTEGYTGELFF.

This clonotype was found many times. The chain uses TRBV28 and TRBJ2-5; TRBD1 is a possible D gene (6 bases). Trimming pared 2 bases from V and 5 bases from J, leaving 12 bases between. The CDR3 is made up of 14 amino acids. CDR1 and CDR2 from the germline V gene are MDHEN and SYDVKM. Here the CDR3 DNA reads TGTGCCAGCAGTTTACTCACAGGGTTGGAGACCCAGTACTTC. Amino acid sequence: CASSLLTGLETQYF.

This clonotype was seen only a few times. The rearrangement links TRBV5-1 to TRBJ2-5; D perhaps matches TRBD2 (6 bases). The CDR3 spans 14 residues. V shed 4 bases and J shed 0 bases, with 10 bases lying between them. From germline, CDR1 is SGHRS and CDR2 YFSETQ. Here the CDR3 DNA reads TGCGCCAGCAGCATAGGGACTTACCAAGAGACCCAGTACTTC. As protein: CASSIGTYQETQYF.

The table lists this clonotype with many counts. This chain links TRBV18 with TRBJ2-5; the match to TRBD2 covers 7 bases. The germline CDR1 and CDR2 sequences are KGHSH and LQKENI. There are 15 residues in the CDR3. J lost 2 bases, V lost 0 bases, and 3 bases had no gene match. This chain's CDR3 is CASSPPGAGQETQYF. CDR3 in DNA: TGTGCCAGCTCACCACCTGGAGCGGGGCAAGAGACCCAGTACTTC.

This chain joins TRBV5-1 and TRBJ2-5; tentatively, D is TRBD1 (6 bases). Per germline, CDR1 SGHRS and CDR2 YFSETQ. V was clipped by 1 base and J by 3 bases, with 13 bases between them. This CDR3 region has 15 residues. The CDR3 loop is CASSLSGAGEETQYF. In DNA, the CDR3 is TGCGCCAGCAGCTTGTCGGGTGCAGGGGAAGAGACCCAGTACTTC.

V and J are TRBV7-3 and TRBJ2-7; tentatively, D is TRBD2 (6 bases). This CDR3 has 17 residues. V was clipped by 10 bases and J by 3 bases, with 28 bases between them. CDR1 and CDR2 (germline): SGHTA, FQGTGA. This chain's CDR3 is CANIPALGGGMDYEQYF. In DNA, the CDR3 is TGTGCCAACATTCCCGCCCTCGGGGGTGGAATGGACTACGAGCAGTACTTC.

This chain connects TRBV29-1 to TRBJ1-5, with TRBD1 as a possible D gene (6 bases). Germline V gene sequence: CDR1 SQVTM, CDR2 ANQGSEA. This CDR3 region has 12 residues. V was clipped by 6 bases and J by 7 bases, with 13 bases between them. The DNA of the CDR3 is TGCAGCGTCCAGAATCAGGGGCAGCCCCAGCATTTT. It encodes CSVQNQGQPQHF.

This clonotype has only a few counts. J is TRBJ1-5 and V is TRBV3-1; 9 bases align to TRBD1. CDR3 length: 16 residues. After removal of 4 bases from V and 5 bases from J, the junction contained 9 bases not matched to a gene. Per the germline V gene, CDR1 is LGHDT and CDR2 is YNNKEL (reference sequence). CDR3 nucleotide sequence: TGTGCCAGCAGCCGAGGGGGACAGGGAACCGATCAGCCCCAGCATTTT. It specifies CASSRGGQGTDQPQHF.

In its sample, this clonotype was seen many times. The rearrangement uses TRBV28 and TRBJ1-4; 10 nucleotides agree with TRBD1. Germline lookup yields CDR1 MDHEN and CDR2 SYDVKM. The CDR3 is made up of 15 amino acids. The junction had 9 bases not matched to a gene; V was cut back by 6 bases and J by 8 bases. The CDR3 loop is CASSPGDRGDEKLFF. The CDR3 region has the DNA TGTGCCAGCAGCCCCGGGGACAGGGGTGACGAAAAACTGTTTTTT.